A selection of T cell receptor beta chains follows, all from one sample in a study of blood T cells in healthy people across ages. TCRdb re-called the 5' RACE reads through MiXCR, storing one row per CDR3 protein. In the table there are about 1.1 million distinct CDR3 sequences, approximately 38% of which are singletons. The sample was blood. The receptors were gathered from a young man in good health. Both conserved end residues are part of each CDR3. The order of the fields is D gene, V gene, J gene, clone size, CDR3 DNA, CDR3 protein. D genes are given only for firm matches. Clone size, where shown, is once, few, many, or a class for clones that have expanded.

-	TRBV20-1	TRBJ1-1	-	TGCAGTGCGACTTCCGGGAGGACTGAAGCTTTCTTT	CSATSGRTEAFF
-	TRBV12-3/TRBV12-4	TRBJ2-1	-	TGTGCCAGCACCCCAGCAGGATACTCCTACAATGAGCAGTTCTTC	CASTPAGYSYNEQFF
TRBD1	TRBV5-1	TRBJ2-5	-	TGCGCCAGCAGCTTGGAACAGGGGCAAGAGTCCCAGTACTTC	CASSLEQGQESQYF
-	TRBV7-2	TRBJ1-1	-	TGTGCCAGCAGTTATTCTCCGGGGGGACTACCGTCCACTGAAGCTTTCTTT	CASSYSPGGLPSTEAFF
-	TRBV4-3	TRBJ1-2	-	TGCGCCAGCAGCCGTGCGCGTGAAATGAAGCTGCCTAATGGCTACACCTTC	CASSRAREMKLPNGYTF
-	TRBV24-1	TRBJ2-1	few	TGTGCCACCCCACAACAGAGGCACAATGAGCAGTTCTTC	CATPQQRHNEQFF
TRBD1	TRBV19	TRBJ2-5	-	TGTGCCAGTAGTCAACAGGGGAGAGAGACCCAGTACTTC	CASSQQGRETQYF
TRBD2	TRBV6-1	TRBJ2-1	-	TGTGCCAGCAGTGAACTCCAGCGGGGGTCCTTTTTTGGTGAGCAGTTCTTC	CASSELQRGSFFGEQFF
TRBD1	TRBV7-9	TRBJ2-2	-	TGTGCCAGCAGCTTAGCTCCGACAGGGACCACCGGGGAGCTGTTTTTT	CASSLAPTGTTGELFF
TRBD2	TRBV19	TRBJ2-7	few	TGTGCCAGTAGTCCTACTAGCGGGGGTATCTACGAGCAGTACTTC	CASSPTSGGIYEQYF
-	TRBV12-3/TRBV12-4	TRBJ1-2	once	TGTGCCAGCAGGGCCGGGACCCAGGGCTGCACCTTC	CASRAGTQGCTF
-	TRBV3-1	TRBJ2-7	few	TGTGCCAGCAGCCAAGATTGGAGCGGCTACGAGCAGTACTTC	CASSQDWSGYEQYF
TRBD1	TRBV7-9	TRBJ2-1	-	TGTGCCGGGGGACAGGGCGGCCCTACGACTGTCAATGAGCAGTTCTTC	CAGGQGGPTTVNEQFF
-	TRBV9	TRBJ1-2	many	TGTGCCAGCAAGGGTTCTAACTATGGCTACACCTTC	CASKGSNYGYTF
TRBD2	TRBV6-2/TRBV6-3	TRBJ2-5	-	TGTGCCAGCAGCCCTGGCCTGGGACTACCATACCAAGAGACCCAGTACTTC	CASSPGLGLPYQETQYF
-	TRBV6-1	TRBJ1-5	once	TGTACCAGCATGACAGAGCTAAGCAATCAGCCCCAGCATTTT	CTSMTELSNQPQHF
-	TRBV6-2/TRBV6-3	TRBJ2-5	-	TGTGCCAGCAGTCCTACCCTCGACAGAGAAGAGACCCAGTACTTC	CASSPTLDREETQYF
-	TRBV5-5	TRBJ2-7	-	TGTGCCAGCATACTAGATCCCAATGAGCAGTACTTC	CASILDPNEQYF
TRBD1	TRBV24-1	TRBJ2-3	few	TGTGCCACCAGTGACCCAGGGACAGGGCCCACAGATACGCAGTATTTT	CATSDPGTGPTDTQYF
TRBD1	TRBV7-2	TRBJ2-3	-	TGTGCCAGCACCGACAGGGCAGATACGCAGTATTTT	CASTDRADTQYF
-	TRBV10-3	TRBJ2-1	-	TGTGCCATCAGCGGGGGACGGGAGCAGTTCTTC	CAISGGREQFF
-	TRBV12-3/TRBV12-4	TRBJ2-7	few	TGTGCCAGCAGTTTAAGGGTGGCCTACGAGCAGTACTTC	CASSLRVAYEQYF
TRBD2	TRBV5-1	TRBJ2-3	-	TGCGCCAGCAGCCGTAACCGACTAGCGGGGTTCAGCACAGATACGCAGTATTTT	CASSRNRLAGFSTDTQYF
-	TRBV29-1	TRBJ1-2	-	TGCAGCGTTGAAGAGCCCCAACCCCTCAGGACCTGGGGCTATGGCTACACCTTC	CSVEEPQPLRTWGYGYTF
TRBD1	TRBV6-2/TRBV6-3	TRBJ2-1	few	TGTGCCAGCAGTGAGGGCAGGGGGATCTACAATGAGCAGTTCTTC	CASSEGRGIYNEQFF
TRBD1	TRBV7-9	TRBJ1-5	many	TGTGCCAGCAGCTTAGAGGCAGGGGGCAGCAATCAGCCCCAGCATTTT	CASSLEAGGSNQPQHF
-	TRBV6-5	TRBJ1-6	-	TGTGCCAGCAGCCATTCACCCCTCCACTTT	CASSHSPLHF
-	TRBV3-1	TRBJ1-2	-	TGTGCCAGCAGCCAAGAAGGTGGGCCGGGGTTCTATGGCTACACCTTC	CASSQEGGPGFYGYTF
TRBD2	TRBV7-2	TRBJ2-5	-	TGTGCCAGCAGCCACCAGGGTAGCGGGGGTTACAATGAGCAGTACTTC	CASSHQGSGGYNEQYF
-	TRBV12-3/TRBV12-4	TRBJ2-2	-	TGTGCCAGCAGCCTAGGGACCGGAGGGGAGCTGTTTTTT	CASSLGTGGELFF
-	TRBV4-2	TRBJ2-2	-	TGTGCCAGCAGCCAAGTGGCAACGGGATACATGGACGGGGAGCTGTTTTTT	CASSQVATGYMDGELFF
-	TRBV7-2	TRBJ1-5	-	TGTGCCAGCAGGGGGTCAGGATCGCAGCCCCAGCATTTT	CASRGSGSQPQHF
-	TRBV12-3/TRBV12-4	TRBJ1-2	few	TGTGCCAGCAGGGCCCCGGGACATCTCAACTATGGCTACACCTTC	CASRAPGHLNYGYTF
-	TRBV4-1	TRBJ1-5	-	TGCGCCAGCAGCCCGGTCGGGGGGCTAGGTCAGCCCCAGCATTTT	CASSPVGGLGQPQHF
-	TRBV6-6	TRBJ1-6	once	TGTGCCAGCAGCCGTACTCGGGATAGCGGTTTTCATTCACCCCTCCGCTTT	CASSRTRDSGFHSPLRF
TRBD2	TRBV12-3/TRBV12-4	TRBJ2-5	few	TGTGCCAGCAGTCCGGGACTAGCGGTAGAGACCCAGTACTTC	CASSPGLAVETQYF
-	TRBV4-3	TRBJ2-7	-	TGCGCCAGCACGCGTGACTTACTTTCCACGAAGCAGTACTTC	CASTRDLLSTKQYF
TRBD1	TRBV6-6	TRBJ1-1	many	TGTGCCAGCAGTGACAGGGACACTGAAGCTTTCTTT	CASSDRDTEAFF
-	TRBV7-9	TRBJ2-1	few	TGTGCCAGCAGCTTAGAAGAGCAGTTCTTC	CASSLEEQFF
TRBD1	TRBV28	TRBJ2-3	many	TGTGCCAGCAGCTACCGGACAGGGAGCACAGATACGCAGTATTTT	CASSYRTGSTDTQYF
TRBD1	TRBV5-6	TRBJ1-5	few	TGTGCCAGCAGCTTAGGACAGGGGATTGGCAATCAGCCCCAGCATTTT	CASSLGQGIGNQPQHF
-	TRBV9	TRBJ2-1	-	TGTGCCAGCAGCGTAGTGGAATTCGCATCCTACAATGAGCAGCTCTTC	CASSVVEFASYNEQLF